These 15 T cell receptor beta chains were all obtained from the same sample, sequenced in a study of shared clonotypes between healthy human individuals. Sequencing was performed with immunoSEQ multiplex PCR; in TCRdb, only in-frame clones are kept and a portion is missing. The sample consists of about 490,000 clones, around 80% of them appearing once. Sequences were obtained from PBMCs. These receptors were collected from a woman in her 40s in good health. Some clones in this sample may be carry-over from other donors' samples.

This clone was detected only a few times. CDR3 in amino acids: CAISDRLAGVEQYF. The CDR3 DNA sequence: TGTGCCATCAGTGATCGACTAGCGGGAGTCGAGCAGTACTTC. The chain has TRBV10-3 and TRBJ2-7; 12 bases are a match to TRBD2. Germline CDR1 is ENHRY and CDR2 is SYGVKD. The length of the CDR3 is 14 residues. V was pared by 3 bases and J by 6 bases, with 3 bases of the junction left unmatched.

Only one count was recorded for this clone. The chain links TRBV7-7 to TRBJ2-5; 12 nucleotides line up with TRBD2. V dropped 1 base and J dropped 7; count of bases not matched to a gene: 7. The germline CDR1 and CDR2 sequences are SSHAT and FNYEAQ (reference sequence). The CDR3 contains 16 residues. The CDR3 DNA sequence: TGTGCCAGCAGCTTAGAGGGACTAGCGGGCCCGCGGACCCAGTACTTC. It codes for CASSLEGLAGPRTQYF.

The V gene is TRBV19, the J gene TRBJ2-1, with TRBD1 matching 7 bases. Germline-derived CDR1 and CDR2 are LNHDA and SQIVND (reference sequence). The CDR3 loop spans 16 amino acids. V trimming: 6 bases; J trimming: 2 bases; junction bases outside the gene matches: 10. The CDR3 here is CASSRLGGATYNEQFF. CDR3 DNA sequence: TGTGCCAGTAGCAGGTTAGGGGGCGCGACCTACAATGAGCAGTTCTTC.

The V call is TRBV19, the J call TRBJ1-2; 9 bases line up with TRBD1. The ends lost 6 bases at V and 7 bases at J; junction bases unmatched: 9. Germline V gene sequence: CDR1 LNHDA, CDR2 SQIVND (reference sequence). The CDR3 totals 14 residues. The CDR3 loop reads CASRLGTGPLGYTF. In DNA form, the CDR3 reads TGTGCCAGTAGGCTGGGGACAGGGCCTCTTGGCTACACCTTC.

This clone has more than one count but fewer than ten. The chain links TRBV7-6 to TRBJ2-3; the match to TRBD2 covers 10 bases. The germline gives CDR1 SGHVS, CDR2 FNYEAQ. The CDR3 is 16 residues long. V dropped 1 base and J dropped 1; count of bases not matched to a gene: 2. The DNA for the CDR3 is TGTGCCAGCAGCTTAGGCGGGACTAGCGGCACAGATACGCAGTATTTT. It encodes CASSLGGTSGTDTQYF.

This clone came up a few times. The chain has TRBV2 and TRBJ2-1; 7 nucleotides agree with TRBD2. CDR3 length equals 15 residues. Germline-derived CDR1 and CDR2 are SNHLY and FYNNEI. With 7 bases clipped from V and 0 bases from J, the junction kept 6 bases outside the gene matches. CDR3 DNA sequence: TGTGCCAGCAAATCCGGGACTAACTCCTACAATGAGCAGTTCTTC. Protein: CASKSGTNSYNEQFF.

This clone was detected only a few times. The genes are TRBV29-1 and TRBJ2-5; 7 nucleotides agree with TRBD1. Per the germline V gene, CDR1 is SQVTM and CDR2 is ANQGSEA. The CDR3 consists of 13 residues. After removal of 8 bases from V and 4 bases from J, the junction contained 10 bases not matched to a gene. The CDR3 nucleotides read TGCAGCCTTATAAAGGGGGCAGGAGAGACCCAGTACTTC. The encoded protein is CSLIKGAGETQYF. The full variable domain, with the rest looked up from reference TRBV29-1 and TRBJ2-5, is SAVISQKPSRDICQRGTSLTIQCQVDSQVTMMFWYRQQPGQSLTLIATANQGSEATYESGFVIDKFPISRPNLTFSTLTVSNMSPEDSSIYLCSLIKGAGETQYFGPGTRLLVL.

The chain recombines TRBV19 with TRBJ2-3; the match to TRBD1 covers 9 bases. The J segment lost 6 bases and the V segment lost 6 bases, leaving 4 bases of the junction unmatched. The CDR3 is made up of 13 amino acids. Germline CDR1 reads LNHDA; CDR2 reads SQIVND (reference sequence). The CDR3 DNA sequence: TGTGCCAGTAGCTCTACAGGGGGCGATACGCAGTATTTT. This encodes CASSSTGGDTQYF.

The rearrangement joins TRBV29-1 to TRBJ2-2; D ambiguous. The V gene's germline CDR1 is SQVTM and CDR2 ANQGSEA. This CDR3 contains 13 residues. The ends were cut back, 3 bases at V and 3 bases at J, with 8 bases in the middle. The CDR3 nucleotides read TGCAGCGTTGATGCCGCCGACACCGGGGAGCTGTTTTTT. Translating it yields CSVDAADTGELFF.

V and J are TRBV5-6 and TRBJ2-1, with 9 positions matching TRBD2. The CDR3 sequence is 15 residues long. Germline CDR1 SGHDT, CDR2 YYEEEE. V trimming: 4 bases; J trimming: 4 bases; junction bases outside the gene matches: 6. The DNA of the CDR3 is TGTGCCAGCAGCCCTCCTAGCGGGGAATACAATGAGCAGTTCTTC. This gives the protein CASSPPSGEYNEQFF.

This chain links TRBV5-1 with TRBJ2-1; D possibly corresponds to TRBD1 (6 bases). There are 15 residues in the CDR3. Trimming took 2 bases from V and 4 from J, leaving 13 bases between them. Germline values: CDR1 SGHRS, CDR2 YFSETQ. CDR3 amino acids: CASSLQGRGYNEQFF. The DNA of the CDR3 is TGCGCCAGCAGCTTACAAGGAAGGGGGTACAATGAGCAGTTCTTC.

This sequence joins TRBV4-2 and TRBJ2-5, with TRBD2 matching over 8 bases. The germline V gene has CDR1 LGHNA and CDR2 YNFKEQ. The junction had 3 bases not matched to a gene; V was cut back by 2 bases and J by 4 bases. The CDR3 totals 14 residues. For the CDR3, the DNA is TGTGCCAGCAGCCAACCGGGACTAGGAGAGACCCAGTACTTC. Its protein product is CASSQPGLGETQYF.

Of note for this clone: A far larger clone is only one base removed, so a read error is likely. The chain carries TRBV5-1 and TRBJ1-1; 9 bases are shared with TRBD1. This CDR3 spans 14 amino acids. Germline assignment: CDR1 SGHRS and CDR2 YFSETQ. The CDR3 loop is CVSSRDRVGNEAFF. In DNA form, the CDR3 reads TGCGTCAGCAGCCGGGACAGGGTGGGTAATGAAGCTTTCTTT.

The chain employs TRBV28 and TRBJ2-7, with D perhaps being TRBD1 or TRBD2 (5 bases each). CDR3 size: 16 residues. V gave up 7 bases and J gave up 3 bases, with 22 bases separating them. Germline CDR1 MDHEN, CDR2 SYDVKM. The CDR3: CASIEGILGRYYEQYF. Here the CDR3 DNA reads TGTGCCAGCATTGAGGGGATTCTCGGTCGGTACTACGAGCAGTACTTC.

This chain joins TRBV5-4 and TRBJ1-1; 9 bases are a match to TRBD1. V lost 4 bases, J lost 0 bases, and 7 bases stayed unmatched. The CDR3 runs 16 residues. The germline CDR1 and CDR2 sequences are SGHNT and YYREEE (reference sequence). The CDR3 sequence is CASSPRQGGMNTEAFF. In DNA, the CDR3 is TGTGCCAGCAGCCCCAGACAGGGGGGGATGAACACTGAAGCTTTCTTT.